The entry below describes one T cell receptor (beta chain). Its specificity is not known. Only in-frame clones appear in the TCRdb table, and some are missing; sequencing was by immunoSEQ multiplex PCR. The sample lists approximately 76,000 clones, less than 95% occurring once. This specimen comes from a study of cytomegalovirus exposure and HLA in healthy donors. Overall study findings and caveats: Published work reported that the classifier diagnosed cytomegalovirus status with high specificity and sensitivity.

Trimming removed 5 bases at V and 8 bases at J, with 20 bases between. This CDR3 contains 15 residues. The germline V gene has CDR1 SGHTA and CDR2 FQGNSA. The chain links TRBV7-2 to TRBJ2-3, with D perhaps TRBD2 (5 bases). This clonotype originated in a woman aged 18 to 35 in good health and CMV-seropositive. The sequenced sample consisted of PBMCs. This chain's CDR3 is CASSRTGPGSGTQYF. CDR3 in DNA: TGTGCCAGCAGCCGGACCGGGCCGGGATCGGGTACGCAGTATTTT.